A selection of T cell receptor beta chains follows, all from one sample in a study of cytomegalovirus exposure and HLA in healthy donors. TCRdb's table, derived via immunoSEQ multiplex PCR, lists solely in-frame clones and lacks some. Of tens of thousands of clones listed, 82% are singletons. Material: PBMCs. The receptors here all came from a man between 45 and 60 years old in good health and CMV-seronegative. The CDR3 runs from the conserved cysteine through the conserved F or W. The D gene is left open where the match is weak. Rows may omit the clone size; those that give it use once, few, many or a size class.

v_call	clone_size	d_call	j_call	cdr3_nt	cdr3_aa
TRBV2	-	-	TRBJ1-1	TGTGCCAGCAGTGATGAAGCCCGAGGGGGCACTGAAGCTTTCTTT	CASSDEARGGTEAFF
TRBV7-9	-	TRBD2	TRBJ2-7	TGTGCCAGCAGCACCGGGACTAACTACGAGCAGTACTTC	CASSTGTNYEQYF
TRBV9	-	-	TRBJ2-1	TGTGCCAGCAGCGTAGCCGCCACCACTGCTATTTACAATGAGCAGTTCTTC	CASSVAATTAIYNEQFF
TRBV4-2	-	TRBD2	TRBJ2-7	TGTGCCAGCAGCCAACCCGGGACGGGAGGGCCTAGGGAGCAGTACTTC	CASSQPGTGGPREQYF
TRBV6-5	-	TRBD1	TRBJ2-2	TGTGCCAGCAGTTACGGGGACAGAGTTCTGGAGCTGTTTTTT	CASSYGDRVLELFF
TRBV5-6	-	-	TRBJ2-1	TGTGCCAGCAGCTTCCCCCGCCTGGGCGGGACGCAGTTCTTC	CASSFPRLGGTQFF
TRBV30	-	-	TRBJ2-7	TGTGCCTGGAGTGTAGGCGGGGTCTCCTACGAGCAGTACTTC	CAWSVGGVSYEQYF
TRBV28	-	TRBD1	TRBJ2-3	TGTGCCAGCAGCCCGAGGACAGGGGGAGATACGCAGTATTTT	CASSPRTGGDTQYF
TRBV11-3	-	-	TRBJ2-7	TGTGCCAGCAGCTTAGATAGTGAGAGCTACGAGCAGTACTTC	CASSLDSESYEQYF
TRBV2	-	-	TRBJ1-2	TGTGCCAGCAGAGGACTGATCAACTATGGCTACACCTTC	CASRGLINYGYTF
TRBV6-1	few	-	TRBJ1-1	TGTGCCAGCAGTGAAGCCCCTCGTCTACCCGAGGAAGCTTTCTTT	CASSEAPRLPEEAFF
TRBV28	-	TRBD1	TRBJ1-2	TGTGCCAGCAGTTTTAACAGGGGTTATGGCTACACCTTC	CASSFNRGYGYTF
TRBV6-5	-	-	TRBJ2-5	TGTGCCAGCAGTGGACTCGGGGAGACCCAGTACTTC	CASSGLGETQYF
TRBV5-1	-	-	TRBJ1-1	TGCGCCAGCAGCTTGGGCGGGTTGACTGAAGCTTTCTTT	CASSLGGLTEAFF
TRBV19	once	TRBD1	TRBJ1-5	TGTGCCAGTAGTATAGTAACCGGGACAGGTCGTTCTAGCAATCAGCCCCAGCATTTT	CASSIVTGTGRSSNQPQHF
TRBV13	-	TRBD2	TRBJ2-1	TGTGCCAGCAGCTTTCCCGGGAGGGGTTTCTACAATGAGCAGTTCTTC	CASSFPGRGFYNEQFF
TRBV27	-	-	TRBJ2-7	TGTGCCAGCAGTTTGGCGGGACCCTACTCCTACGAGCAGTACTTC	CASSLAGPYSYEQYF
TRBV4-3	-	TRBD2	TRBJ2-3	TGCGCCAGCAGCCTCGGGACTAGCGGGAGTCCAGATACGCAGTATTTT	CASSLGTSGSPDTQYF
TRBV6-5	once	TRBD1	TRBJ2-1	TGTGCCAGCAGCCCCGGGACAGGTTACAATGAGCAGTTCTTC	CASSPGTGYNEQFF
TRBV6-5	-	-	TRBJ2-5	TGTGCCAGCTCCCGCCCCGGGACTTTTCAAGAGACCCAGTACTTC	CASSRPGTFQETQYF
TRBV6-1	-	TRBD1	TRBJ1-2	TGTGCCACGGGACAGGCTAACTATGGCTACACCTTC	CATGQANYGYTF
TRBV27	-	-	TRBJ2-5	TGTGCCAGCAGTCCGTACCAAGAGACCCAGTACTTC	CASSPYQETQYF
TRBV2	-	TRBD1	TRBJ2-4	TGTGCCAGCAGGGGGGGACAGGAGAAAAACATTCAGTACTTC	CASRGGQEKNIQYF
TRBV7-2	-	-	TRBJ1-1	TGTGCCAGCAGCTCCCAATCGGGGGCTGAAGCTTTCTTT	CASSSQSGAEAFF
TRBV15	once	TRBD1	TRBJ2-7	TGTGCCACCAGCAGAGGTCAGGGGGCCTACGAGCAGTACTTC	CATSRGQGAYEQYF
TRBV28	-	-	TRBJ2-7	TGTGCCAGCAGTTTACCAGGGGCCCGCGAGCAGTACTTC	CASSLPGAREQYF
TRBV25-1	-	TRBD1	TRBJ1-5	TGTGCCAGCAGTGCAGTAACAGGGGGCAATCAGCCCCAGCATTTT	CASSAVTGGNQPQHF
TRBV2	-	-	TRBJ2-3	TGTGCCAGCAGTTACTCGGGGAGCACAGATACGCAGTATTTT	CASSYSGSTDTQYF
TRBV28	-	TRBD1	TRBJ2-7	TGTGCCAGCAGTGGGTATTCAGGGGGCCAGGACGAGCAGTACTTC	CASSGYSGGQDEQYF
TRBV11-2	-	TRBD2	TRBJ2-5	TGTGCCAGCAGCTTAGCCCCGGCGGGAGGGCCCAGCGGAACCCAGTACTTC	CASSLAPAGGPSGTQYF
TRBV25-1	-	-	TRBJ2-3	TGTGCCAGCAGTGAATTGAAGGGGACGCAGTATTTT	CASSELKGTQYF
TRBV4-2	-	TRBD1	TRBJ1-2	TGTGCCAGCGCCGACCCCGGGACAGGGTTTGGCTACACCTTC	CASADPGTGFGYTF
TRBV19	-	-	TRBJ2-3	TGTGCCAGTAACCGCGGCACTAGCACAGATACGCAGTATTTT	CASNRGTSTDTQYF
TRBV5-8	-	TRBD2	TRBJ2-4	TGTGCCAGCAGCCCCGGACTAGCAGGAAACATTCAGTACTTC	CASSPGLAGNIQYF
TRBV4-2	-	TRBD1	TRBJ2-7	TGTGCCAGCAGCCCGCGGGCGGACAGGGGATTTTACGAGCAGTACTTC	CASSPRADRGFYEQYF
TRBV28	-	-	TRBJ1-1	TGTGCCACCAACCCCCCCCAGGCCCTGAACACTGAAGCTTTCTTT	CATNPPQALNTEAFF
TRBV6-4	-	TRBD2	TRBJ2-3	TGTGCCAGCAGTGCCGGGACTAGCGGGAGGGCCGGCTCAGATACGCAGTATTTT	CASSAGTSGRAGSDTQYF
TRBV27	-	-	TRBJ1-4	TGTGCCAGCAGTTTATCGCGGACTAATGAAAAACTGTTTTTT	CASSLSRTNEKLFF
TRBV27	-	-	TRBJ1-3	TGTGCCAGCGGCCTCTCGGGGACTGGAAACACCATATATTTT	CASGLSGTGNTIYF
TRBV10-1	-	-	TRBJ1-3	TGCGCCAGCAGTGAGGGGGCTGTCGATGGAAACACCATATATTTT	CASSEGAVDGNTIYF
TRBV11-3	few	TRBD2	TRBJ2-3	TGTGCCAGCAGCTCGGGACTAGGCGCAGATACGCAGTATTTT	CASSSGLGADTQYF
TRBV5-8	-	-	TRBJ1-2	TGTGCCAGCAGCTTGAGGTTATCGGGGGAACGTAGTGGCTACACCTTC	CASSLRLSGERSGYTF
TRBV27	-	-	TRBJ2-7	TGTGCCAGCAGTTTCTCGCAGGAACCCTACGAGCAGTACTTC	CASSFSQEPYEQYF
TRBV30	-	-	TRBJ2-7	TGTGCCTGGAATTTAGGGACTTCCTACGAGCAGTACTTC	CAWNLGTSYEQYF
TRBV4-1	-	TRBD1	TRBJ2-7	TGCGCCAGCAGTATGGACAGGGGGCTTCAGGAGTACTTC	CASSMDRGLQEYF
TRBV5-1	-	-	TRBJ2-1	TGCGCCAGCAGGACCCGGGAGAGCCTAGTTGGCGAGCAGTTCTTC	CASRTRESLVGEQFF
TRBV5-1	-	-	TRBJ2-5	TGCGCCAGCAGGGGGGGTAGTGGGAGAGGAGAGACCCAGTACTTC	CASRGGSGRGETQYF
TRBV10-3	once	TRBD2	TRBJ2-7	TGTGCCATCAGGGAGACTAGCGGGGGGTCCTACGAGCAGTACTTC	CAIRETSGGSYEQYF
TRBV19	-	-	TRBJ2-3	TGTGCCAGTAGTATAGGAGGGAACACAGATACGCAGTATTTT	CASSIGGNTDTQYF
TRBV25-1	-	-	TRBJ2-5	TGTGCCAGCAGTGCCCTGGCGACAACCCAGTACTTC	CASSALATTQYF